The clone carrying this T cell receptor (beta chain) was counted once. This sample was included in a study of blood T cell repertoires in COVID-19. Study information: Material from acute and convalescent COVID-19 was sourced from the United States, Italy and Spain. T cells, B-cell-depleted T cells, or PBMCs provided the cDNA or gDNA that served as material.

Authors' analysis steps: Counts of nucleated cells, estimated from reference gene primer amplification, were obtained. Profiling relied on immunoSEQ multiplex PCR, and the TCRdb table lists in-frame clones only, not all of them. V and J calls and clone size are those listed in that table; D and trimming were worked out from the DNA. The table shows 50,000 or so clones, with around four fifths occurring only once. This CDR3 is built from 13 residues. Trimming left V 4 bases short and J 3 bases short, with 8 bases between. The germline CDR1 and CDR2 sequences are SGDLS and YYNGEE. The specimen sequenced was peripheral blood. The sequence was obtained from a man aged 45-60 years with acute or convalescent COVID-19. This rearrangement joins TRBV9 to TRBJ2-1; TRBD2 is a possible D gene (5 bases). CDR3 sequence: CASSPADYNEQFF. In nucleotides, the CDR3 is TGTGCCAGCAGCCCAGCGGACTACAATGAGCAGTTCTTC. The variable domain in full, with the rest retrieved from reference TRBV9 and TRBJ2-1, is DSGVTQTPKHLITATGQRVTLRCSPRSGDLSVYWYQQSLDQGLQFLIQYYNGEERAKGNILERFSAQQFPDLHSELNLSSLELGDSALYFCASSPADYNEQFFGPGTRLTVL.